This T cell receptor (beta chain) derives from a study of shared clonotypes between healthy human individuals. Assay: immunoSEQ multiplex PCR; the TCRdb copy retains only in-frame clones and omits some. The data contain some 1,100,000 clones, 75% to 80% of them singletons. With 2 bases clipped from V and 3 bases from J, the junction kept 9 bases outside the gene matches. Germline CDR1 and CDR2: SGHTA and FQGNSA. CDR3 size: 16 residues. The gene calls are TRBV7-2 and TRBJ2-7; 8 bases fit TRBD2. Material for sequencing was memory CD4+ T cells from PBMCs. Subset described: CD45RA-negative fraction. The clonotype originates from a young man in good health. Some clones in this sample may be carry-over from other donors' samples. CDR3 residues: CASSLSIREGLYEQYF. The CDR3 DNA is TGTGCCAGCAGCTTATCTATACGGGAGGGCCTCTACGAGCAGTACTTC.